Listed below are T cell receptor beta chains from one sample, sequenced in a study of T cell responses to AZD1222 COVID-19 vaccine. Clones were sequenced by immunoSEQ multiplex PCR, and TCRdb holds only the in-frame ones, with some missing. The sample consists of about 140,000 clones, 90% of them appearing once. The sequences come from peripheral blood, collected 28 days after the second AZD1222 dose. The receptors come from an adult who received the AZD1222 COVID-19 vaccine. Each CDR3 is given with its conserved first and last residue. Each record gives: clone size, J gene, D gene, V gene, CDR3 DNA, CDR3 protein. A D gene is named only where the DNA matches it firmly. The listing skips clone size in some rows; elsewhere it reads once, few, many or a size class.

abundance: .
j_gene: TRBJ1-5
d_gene: .
v_gene: TRBV9
CDR3nt: TGTGCCAGCAGCCCACTCGGTTATATGCCCCAGCATTTT
CDR3aa: CASSPLGYMPQHF

abundance: many
j_gene: TRBJ1-4
d_gene: .
v_gene: TRBV18
CDR3nt: TGTGCCAGCTCACCTGAGACTAACCTTGCAACTAATGAAAAACTGTTTTTT
CDR3aa: CASSPETNLATNEKLFF

abundance: .
j_gene: TRBJ2-1
d_gene: TRBD2
v_gene: TRBV24-1
CDR3nt: TGTGCCACCAGGTCAACCGGGACTAGCAATGAGCAGTTCTTC
CDR3aa: CATRSTGTSNEQFF

abundance: .
j_gene: TRBJ1-5
d_gene: .
v_gene: TRBV19
CDR3nt: TGTGCCAGTAGTATAGATCGTGGGTTCAATCAGCCCCAGCATTTT
CDR3aa: CASSIDRGFNQPQHF

abundance: .
j_gene: TRBJ2-7
d_gene: .
v_gene: TRBV27
CDR3nt: .
CDR3aa: CASSFASGNREYF

abundance: once
j_gene: TRBJ2-1
d_gene: .
v_gene: TRBV27
CDR3nt: TGTGCCAGCAGTTCACTAGACGCTAAGCAGTTCTTC
CDR3aa: CASSSLDAKQFF

abundance: once
j_gene: TRBJ2-5
d_gene: .
v_gene: TRBV4-1
CDR3nt: TGCGCCAGCAGCCAAGATGGGCAGAGCCAAGAGACCCAGTACTTC
CDR3aa: CASSQDGQSQETQYF

abundance: .
j_gene: TRBJ2-7
d_gene: .
v_gene: TRBV28
CDR3nt: TGTGCCAGCAGTTTAATAGGGCCGTCCTACGAGCAGTACTTC
CDR3aa: CASSLIGPSYEQYF

abundance: .
j_gene: TRBJ1-4
d_gene: TRBD1
v_gene: TRBV18
CDR3nt: TGTGCCAGCTCTAAACGGACAGGGGTCACTTCAACTAATGAAAAACTGTTTTTT
CDR3aa: CASSKRTGVTSTNEKLFF

abundance: .
j_gene: TRBJ1-5
d_gene: TRBD1
v_gene: TRBV7-2
CDR3nt: TGTGCCAGCAGGACCGGGACAGATGATAGCAATCAGCCCCAGCATTTT
CDR3aa: CASRTGTDDSNQPQHF

abundance: .
j_gene: TRBJ2-3
d_gene: .
v_gene: TRBV27
CDR3nt: TGTGCCAGCAGCCGATGGGGAGATACGCAGTATTTT
CDR3aa: CASSRWGDTQYF

abundance: .
j_gene: TRBJ2-1
d_gene: .
v_gene: TRBV4-3
CDR3nt: TGCGCCAGCAGCCAAGAATCAAGCGGAATAAGGGCCAATGAGCAGTTCTTC
CDR3aa: CASSQESSGIRANEQFF

abundance: .
j_gene: TRBJ2-1
d_gene: .
v_gene: TRBV7-2
CDR3nt: TGTGCCAGCAGCTTAAAAGTAGGGTGGACCTACAATGAGCAGTTCTTC
CDR3aa: CASSLKVGWTYNEQFF

abundance: .
j_gene: TRBJ2-7
d_gene: TRBD1
v_gene: TRBV27
CDR3nt: TGTGCCATCCGACGGACAGGCTCCTACGAGCAGTACTTC
CDR3aa: CAIRRTGSYEQYF

abundance: .
j_gene: TRBJ1-2
d_gene: TRBD1
v_gene: TRBV2
CDR3nt: TGTGCCAGCAGTCGGGACAGGGGAAGAGTTGGGGATGGCTACACCTTC
CDR3aa: CASSRDRGRVGDGYTF

abundance: .
j_gene: TRBJ2-7
d_gene: .
v_gene: TRBV6-5
CDR3nt: TGTGCCAGCACCCAGGCAGGAGGGACCTCTTACGAGCAGTACTTC
CDR3aa: CASTQAGGTSYEQYF

abundance: .
j_gene: TRBJ2-7
d_gene: .
v_gene: TRBV28
CDR3nt: TGTGCCAGCAGTTTTCGCAAGACGGCCGACTCCTACGAGCAGTACTTC
CDR3aa: CASSFRKTADSYEQYF

abundance: .
j_gene: TRBJ2-7
d_gene: .
v_gene: TRBV5-4
CDR3nt: TGTGCCAGCAGCGTCCGGGACGGCTCCTACGAGCAGTACTTC
CDR3aa: CASSVRDGSYEQYF

abundance: .
j_gene: TRBJ2-7
d_gene: TRBD1
v_gene: TRBV6-5
CDR3nt: TGTGCCAGCAGAGCGGGGACAGGGGGCGAGCAGTACTTC
CDR3aa: CASRAGTGGEQYF

abundance: .
j_gene: TRBJ1-4
d_gene: .
v_gene: TRBV24-1
CDR3nt: TGTGCCACCCGGGATGGGACTAATGAAAAACTGTTTTTT
CDR3aa: CATRDGTNEKLFF

abundance: .
j_gene: TRBJ2-2
d_gene: TRBD1
v_gene: TRBV29-1
CDR3nt: TGCAGCGTTAACTCCGACGGACAGGGGACCGGGGAGCTGTTTTTT
CDR3aa: CSVNSDGQGTGELFF